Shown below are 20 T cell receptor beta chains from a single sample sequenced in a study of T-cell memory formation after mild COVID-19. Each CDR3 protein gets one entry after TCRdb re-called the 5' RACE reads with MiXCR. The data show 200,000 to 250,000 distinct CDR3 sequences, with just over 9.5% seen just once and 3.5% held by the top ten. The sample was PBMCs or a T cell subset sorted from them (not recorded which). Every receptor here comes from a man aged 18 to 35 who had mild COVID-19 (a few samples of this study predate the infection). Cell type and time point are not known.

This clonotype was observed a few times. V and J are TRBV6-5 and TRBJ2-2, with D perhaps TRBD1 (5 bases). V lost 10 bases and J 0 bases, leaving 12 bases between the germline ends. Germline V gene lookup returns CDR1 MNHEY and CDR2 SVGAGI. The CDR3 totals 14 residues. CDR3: CANEDRANTGELFF. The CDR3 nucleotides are TGTGCCAACGAAGACAGAGCGAACACCGGGGAGCTGTTTTTT.

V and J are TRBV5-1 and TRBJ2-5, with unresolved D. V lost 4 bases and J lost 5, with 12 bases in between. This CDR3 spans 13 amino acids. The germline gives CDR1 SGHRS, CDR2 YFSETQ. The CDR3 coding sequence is TGCGCCAGCAGCCCTGGGGTGGCGGAGACCCAGTACTTC. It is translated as CASSPGVAETQYF.

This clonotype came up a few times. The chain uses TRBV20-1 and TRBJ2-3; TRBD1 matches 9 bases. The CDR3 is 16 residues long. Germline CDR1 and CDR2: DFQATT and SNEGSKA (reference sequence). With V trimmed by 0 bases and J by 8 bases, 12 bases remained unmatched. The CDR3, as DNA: TGCAGTGCTAGAGAAACGGGACAGGGCCCCGGCGGTACGCAGTATTTT. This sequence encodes CSARETGQGPGGTQYF.

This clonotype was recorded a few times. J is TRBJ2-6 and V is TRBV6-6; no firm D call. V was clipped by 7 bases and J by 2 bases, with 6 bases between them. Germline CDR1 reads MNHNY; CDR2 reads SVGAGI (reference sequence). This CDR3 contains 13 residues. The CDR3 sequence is CASTSTGANVLTF. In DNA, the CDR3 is TGTGCCAGCACATCCACTGGGGCCAACGTCCTGACTTTC.

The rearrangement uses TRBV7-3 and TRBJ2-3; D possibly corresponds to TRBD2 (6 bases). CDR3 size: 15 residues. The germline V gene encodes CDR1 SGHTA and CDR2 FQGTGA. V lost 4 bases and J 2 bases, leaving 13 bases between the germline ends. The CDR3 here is CASSWRGGATDTQYF. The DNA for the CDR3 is TGTGCCAGCAGCTGGAGGGGCGGAGCCACAGATACGCAGTATTTT.

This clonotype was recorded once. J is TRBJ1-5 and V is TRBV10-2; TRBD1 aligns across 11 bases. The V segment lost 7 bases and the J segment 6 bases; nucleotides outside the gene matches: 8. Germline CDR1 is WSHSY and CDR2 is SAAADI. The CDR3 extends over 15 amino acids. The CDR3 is CASTTLGTGGQPQHF. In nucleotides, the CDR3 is TGCGCCAGCACCACCCTCGGGACAGGGGGTCAGCCCCAGCATTTT.

The CDR3 nucleotides read TGTGCCAGCAGCTCCTCACAGGGGGGCTATGGCTACACCTTC. It encodes CASSSSQGGYGYTF. The V gene is TRBV11-2, the J gene TRBJ1-2, with 8 nucleotides matching TRBD1. The ends lost 4 bases at V and 4 bases at J; junction bases unmatched: 5. Germline assignment: CDR1 SGHAT and CDR2 FQNNGV. The CDR3 sequence is 14 residues long.

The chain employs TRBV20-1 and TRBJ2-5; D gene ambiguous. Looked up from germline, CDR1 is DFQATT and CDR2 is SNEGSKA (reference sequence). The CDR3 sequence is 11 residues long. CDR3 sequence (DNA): TGCAGCGAAGAGGTCCGAGAGACCCAGTACTTC. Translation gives CSEEVRETQYF.

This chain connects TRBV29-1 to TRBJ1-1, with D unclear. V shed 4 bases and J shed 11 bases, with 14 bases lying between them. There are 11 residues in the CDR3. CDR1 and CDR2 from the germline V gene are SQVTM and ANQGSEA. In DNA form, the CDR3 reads TGCAGCGTTGGGCCAGAGGGTCAGGCTTTCTTT. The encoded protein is CSVGPEGQAFF.

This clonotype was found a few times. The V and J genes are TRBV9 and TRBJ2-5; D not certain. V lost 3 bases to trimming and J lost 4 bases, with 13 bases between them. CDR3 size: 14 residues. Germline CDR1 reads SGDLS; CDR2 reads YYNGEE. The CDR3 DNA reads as TGTGCCAGCAGCGCCCTCGCCGTGCGAGAGACCCAGTACTTC. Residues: CASSALAVRETQYF. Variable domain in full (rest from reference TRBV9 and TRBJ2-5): DSGVTQTPKHLITATGQRVTLRCSPRSGDLSVYWYQQSLDQGLQFLIQYYNGEERAKGNILERFSAQQFPDLHSELNLSSLELGDSALYFCASSALAVRETQYFGPGTRLLVL.

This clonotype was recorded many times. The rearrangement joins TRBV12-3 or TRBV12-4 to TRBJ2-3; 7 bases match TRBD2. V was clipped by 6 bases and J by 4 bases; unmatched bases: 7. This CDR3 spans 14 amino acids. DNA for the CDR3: TGTGCCAGCAGATATGGACTAGTCTCAGATACGCAGTATTTT. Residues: CASRYGLVSDTQYF.

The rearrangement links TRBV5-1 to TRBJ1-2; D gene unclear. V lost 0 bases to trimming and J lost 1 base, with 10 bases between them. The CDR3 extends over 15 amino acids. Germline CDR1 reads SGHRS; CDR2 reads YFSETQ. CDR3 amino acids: CASSLAFGSNYGYTF. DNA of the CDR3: TGCGCCAGCAGCTTGGCGTTTGGGAGTAACTATGGCTACACCTTC.

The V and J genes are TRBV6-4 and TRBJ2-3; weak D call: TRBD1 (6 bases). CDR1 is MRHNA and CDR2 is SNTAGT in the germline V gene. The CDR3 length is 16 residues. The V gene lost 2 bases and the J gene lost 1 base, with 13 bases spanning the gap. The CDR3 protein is CASSDKTGSGTDTQYF. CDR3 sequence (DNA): TGTGCCAGCAGTGACAAAACAGGGAGCGGCACAGATACGCAGTATTTT.

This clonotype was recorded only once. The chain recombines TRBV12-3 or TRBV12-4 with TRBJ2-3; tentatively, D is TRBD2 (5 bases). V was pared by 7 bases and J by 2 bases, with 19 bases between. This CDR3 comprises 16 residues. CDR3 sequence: CASTGVTGSATDTQYF. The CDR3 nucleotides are TGTGCCAGCACCGGTGTAACGGGGTCGGCCACAGATACGCAGTATTTT.

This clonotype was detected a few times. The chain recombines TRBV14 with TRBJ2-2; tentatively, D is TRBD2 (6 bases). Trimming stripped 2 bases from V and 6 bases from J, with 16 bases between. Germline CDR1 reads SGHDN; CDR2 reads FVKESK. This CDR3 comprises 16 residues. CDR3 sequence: CASSQRVSAGPGELFF. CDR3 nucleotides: TGTGCCAGCAGCCAAAGGGTCAGCGCGGGGCCCGGGGAGCTGTTTTTT.

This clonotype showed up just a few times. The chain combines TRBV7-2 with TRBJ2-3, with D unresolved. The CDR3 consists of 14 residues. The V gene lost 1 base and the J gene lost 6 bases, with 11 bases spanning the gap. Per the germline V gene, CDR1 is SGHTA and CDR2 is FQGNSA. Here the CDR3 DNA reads TGTGCCAGCAGCTTAGGACCTCTTGCGGATACGCAGTATTTT. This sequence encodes CASSLGPLADTQYF.

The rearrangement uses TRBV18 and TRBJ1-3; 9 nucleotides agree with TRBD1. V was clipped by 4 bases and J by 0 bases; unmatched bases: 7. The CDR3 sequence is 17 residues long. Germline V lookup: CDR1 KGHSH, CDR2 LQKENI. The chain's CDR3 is CASSRSTGGDSGNTIYF. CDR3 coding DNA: TGTGCCAGCTCACGATCTACAGGGGGCGACTCTGGAAACACCATATATTTT.

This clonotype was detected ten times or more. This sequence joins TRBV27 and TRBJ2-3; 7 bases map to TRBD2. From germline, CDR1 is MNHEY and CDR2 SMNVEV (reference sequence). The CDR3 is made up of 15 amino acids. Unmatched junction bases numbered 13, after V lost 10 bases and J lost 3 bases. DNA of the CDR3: TGTGCCATCGCCCTGGGAGCGGGGTATACAGATACGCAGTATTTT. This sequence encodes CAIALGAGYTDTQYF.

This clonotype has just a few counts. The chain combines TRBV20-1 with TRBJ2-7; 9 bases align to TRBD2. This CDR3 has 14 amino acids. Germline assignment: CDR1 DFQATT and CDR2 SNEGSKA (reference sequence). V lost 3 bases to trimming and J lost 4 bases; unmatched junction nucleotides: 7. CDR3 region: CSASSGSGGYEQYF. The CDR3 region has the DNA TGCAGTGCTAGTTCGGGTAGCGGGGGATACGAGCAGTACTTC.

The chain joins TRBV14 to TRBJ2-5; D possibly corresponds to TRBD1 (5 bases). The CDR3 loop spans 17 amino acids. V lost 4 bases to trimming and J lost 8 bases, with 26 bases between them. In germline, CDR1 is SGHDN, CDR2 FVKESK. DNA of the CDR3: TGTGCCAGCAGCCTAGGGGCGATCCGGCAAAGGTCTAGAACCCAGTACTTC. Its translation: CASSLGAIRQRSRTQYF.